This T cell receptor (beta chain) was recovered during a study of T cell changes during pregnancy in multiple sclerosis. This table comes from immunoSEQ multiplex PCR, and its TCRdb copy is limited to in-frame clones, with some not included. The sample lists around 57,000 clones, around 90% seen once, with 0.8% to 0.9% in the top ten. The V gene end was trimmed by 4 bases and the J gene end by 6 bases; junction bases not matched to a gene: 6. Germline V lookup: CDR1 SGDLS, CDR2 YYNGEE. There are 13 residues in the CDR3. The sample consisted of peripheral blood, taken in the first trimester of pregnancy. The rearrangement links TRBV9 to TRBJ2-7, with 8 bases identical to TRBD1. This receptor was taken from a female donor in good health, enrolled as a control in a pregnancy study. CDR3 DNA: TGTGCCAGCAGCCCAAACCAGGGGGCCGAGCAGTACTTC. Residues: CASSPNQGAEQYF.